Shown below are 8 T cell receptor beta chains from a single sample sequenced in a study of regulatory T cells in long-lasting Graves disease. Specified time point: newly diagnosed GD, antithyroid drugs for less than 3 months. PBMC RNA was the source of the TCR library. Combining iRepertoire HTBI primers with Arm-PCR of CDR3 regions, the authors built TCR beta libraries. One entry per CDR3 protein, called by TCRdb with MiXCR from the multiplex PCR reads. The repertoire includes fewer than 650,000 distinct CDR3 sequences, about 16% of them detected once, and about 12% sits in the top ten. These data are also associated with another study on T cells in Graves' hyperthyroidism and ophthalmopathy.

The sequenced sample was peripheral blood mononuclear cells (PBMCs), obtained at new diagnosis, from a patient treated with antithyroid drugs. The receptors shown here come from a man aged 18 to 30 with Graves disease.

This clonotype was counted only a few times. The chain has TRBV7-9 and TRBJ2-5; D may be TRBD2 (5 bases). Germline lookup yields CDR1 SEHNR and CDR2 FQNEAQ (reference sequence). The germline V and J ends were trimmed by 2 bases and 5 bases, with 18 bases remaining between them. The CDR3 length is 16 residues. In DNA form, the CDR3 reads TGTGCCAGCAGCTTACTGGCGGCGAGGGCATGGGAGACCCAGTACTTC. This translates into CASSLLAARAWETQYF.

The chain links TRBV19 to TRBJ2-2; D ambiguous. The CDR3 is 13 residues long. Germline V CDR1 and CDR2: LNHDA, SQIVND (reference sequence). V lost 1 base and J 6 bases, leaving 6 bases between the germline ends. CDR3 residues: CASSIVSPGELFF. The CDR3, as DNA: TGTGCCAGTAGTATAGTCTCCCCCGGGGAGCTGTTTTTT.

The rearrangement links TRBV29-1 to TRBJ2-2; 7 bases match TRBD1. Germline V gives CDR1 SQVTM, CDR2 ANQGSEA. The CDR3 covers 12 residues. J gave up 6 bases and V 7 bases, and 5 bases lay outside the gene matches. CDR3 sequence (DNA): TGCAGCGGCCGGCAGGGGGCCGGGGAGCTGTTTTTT. This sequence encodes CSGRQGAGELFF.

On this clonotype itself: An end of the junction does not agree with germline; a read error may underlie this. The chain links TRBV7-6 to TRBJ1-2; 7 nucleotides match TRBD1. This CDR3 is 13 amino acids long. The germline V gene encodes CDR1 SGHVS and CDR2 FNYEAQ. CDR3 loop: CASSQGGDYGYAF. In DNA form, the CDR3 reads TGTGCCAGCAGCCAAGGGGGCGACTATGGCTACGCCTTC.

Ten or more counts support this clonotype. The J gene is TRBJ2-7, the V gene TRBV29-1; 8 nucleotides match TRBD1. J lost 3 bases, V lost 4 bases, and 11 bases had no gene match. The CDR3 totals 15 residues. CDR1 is SQVTM, CDR2 ANQGSEA, per germline. CDR3 DNA: TGCAGCGTTGTTCTCCGGGACAGGTCAAGCTACGAGCAGTACTTC. Translation gives CSVVLRDRSSYEQYF.

There are many counts of this clonotype. The chain recombines TRBV20-1 with TRBJ2-7, with no clear D. This CDR3 has 14 amino acids. V was clipped by 1 base and J by 6 bases, with 16 bases between them. Germline CDR1 and CDR2: DFQATT and SNEGSKA (reference sequence). CDR3: CSARANLALGEQYF. In nucleotides, the CDR3 is TGCAGTGCTAGAGCCAACTTAGCCCTGGGCGAGCAGTACTTC.

The rearrangement uses TRBV14 and TRBJ2-1, with D perhaps being TRBD1 or TRBD2 (6 bases each). The CDR3 covers 16 residues. Trimming left V 0 bases short and J 6 bases short, with 15 bases between. From germline, CDR1 is SGHDN and CDR2 FVKESK. The CDR3 bases are TGTGCCAGCAGCCAAGATGCCGGGGGCCTTTCCAATGAGCAGTTCTTC. This encodes CASSQDAGGLSNEQFF.

This clonotype was seen more than once but under ten times. The V and J genes are TRBV14 and TRBJ2-1; D not resolved. There are 15 residues in the CDR3. V shed 2 bases and J shed 0 bases, with 8 bases lying between them. Per the germline V gene, CDR1 is SGHDN and CDR2 is FVKESK. The CDR3 reads CASSQRALSYNEQFF. The CDR3 DNA is TGTGCCAGCAGCCAAAGGGCTCTCTCCTACAATGAGCAGTTCTTC.